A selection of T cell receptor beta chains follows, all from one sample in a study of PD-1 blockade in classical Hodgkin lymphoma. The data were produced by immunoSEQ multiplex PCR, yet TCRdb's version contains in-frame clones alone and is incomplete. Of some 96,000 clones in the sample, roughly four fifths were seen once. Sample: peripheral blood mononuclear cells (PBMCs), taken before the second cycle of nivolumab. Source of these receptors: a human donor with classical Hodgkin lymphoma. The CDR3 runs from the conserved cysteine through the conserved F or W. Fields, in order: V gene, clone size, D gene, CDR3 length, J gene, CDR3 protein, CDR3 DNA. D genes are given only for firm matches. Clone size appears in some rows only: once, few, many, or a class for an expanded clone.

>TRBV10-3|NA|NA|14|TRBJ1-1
CAISEFGGDTEAFF
TGTGCCATCAGTGAGTTCGGGGGGGACACTGAAGCTTTCTTT
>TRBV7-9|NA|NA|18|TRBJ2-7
CASSTPTGPQKISYEQYF
TGTGCCAGCAGCACCCCTACGGGACCTCAAAAGATTTCCTACGAGCAGTACTTC
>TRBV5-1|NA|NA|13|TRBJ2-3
CASSLQSTDTQYF
TGCGCCAGCAGCTTGCAAAGCACAGATACGCAGTATTTT
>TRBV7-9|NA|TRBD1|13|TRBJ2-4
CASSLRQGTQAYF
TGTGCCAGCAGCTTGAGACAGGGAACCCAAGCGTACTTC
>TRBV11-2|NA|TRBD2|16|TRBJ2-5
CASSPRLAGMGETQYF
TGTGCCAGCAGCCCCCGACTAGCGGGGATGGGGGAGACCCAGTACTTC
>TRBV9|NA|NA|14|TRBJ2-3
CASSVSPATDTQYF
TGTGCCAGCAGCGTAAGTCCTGCCACAGATACGCAGTATTTT
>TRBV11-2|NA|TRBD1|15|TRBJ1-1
CASSSRTGKNTEAFF
TGTGCCAGCAGCTCGCGGACAGGGAAGAACACTGAAGCTTTCTTT
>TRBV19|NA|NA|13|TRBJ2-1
CASKIAGWDEQFF
TGTGCCAGTAAGATAGCTGGTTGGGATGAGCAGTTCTTC
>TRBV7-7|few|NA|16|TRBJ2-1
CASSPAGSGTPNEQFF
TGTGCCAGCAGCCCCGCCGGCTCCGGTACCCCCAATGAGCAGTTCTTC
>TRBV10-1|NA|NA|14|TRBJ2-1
CASSDPRDYNEQFF
TGCGCCAGCAGCGACCCCAGGGATTACAATGAGCAGTTCTTC
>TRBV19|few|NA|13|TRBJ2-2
CASNDYPPGELFF
TGTGCCAGTAACGACTATCCCCCCGGGGAGCTGTTTTTT
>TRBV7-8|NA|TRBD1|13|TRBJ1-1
CASSPRTGSQAFF
TGTGCCAGCAGCCCGAGGACAGGGAGTCAAGCTTTCTTT
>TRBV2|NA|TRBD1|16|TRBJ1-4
CASSRTGRVANEKLFF
TGTGCCAGCAGTCGGACAGGGAGGGTGGCTAATGAAAAACTGTTTTTT
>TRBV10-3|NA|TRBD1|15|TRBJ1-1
CAIKGTADGDTEAFF
TGTGCCATCAAAGGGACAGCCGATGGTGACACTGAAGCTTTCTTT
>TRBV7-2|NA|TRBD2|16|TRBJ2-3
CASSLRLAGGTDTQYF
TGTGCCAGCAGCCTGAGACTAGCGGGAGGCACAGATACGCAGTATTTT
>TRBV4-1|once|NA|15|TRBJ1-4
CASSQDRTVREKLFF
TGCGCCAGCAGCCAAGATCGGACAGTTCGCGAAAAACTGTTTTTT
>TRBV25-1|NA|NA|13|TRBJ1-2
CASNRDPGHGYTF
TGTGCCAGCAACAGGGACCCTGGCCATGGCTACACCTTC
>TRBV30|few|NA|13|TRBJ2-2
CAWSDRGTGELFF
TGTGCCTGGAGTGATCGGGGAACCGGGGAGCTGTTTTTT
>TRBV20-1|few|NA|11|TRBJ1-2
CSARAAGGYTF
TGCAGTGCTAGAGCGGCGGGAGGCTACACCTTC
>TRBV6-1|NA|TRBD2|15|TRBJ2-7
CASSGLAGGTGEQYF
TGTGCCAGCAGCGGACTAGCGGGTGGTACGGGCGAGCAGTACTTC